The 17 T cell receptor beta chains below come from one sample, sequenced in a study of cytomegalovirus exposure and HLA in healthy donors. The PCR contained 60 Vbeta and 13 Jbeta primers. This table comes from immunoSEQ multiplex PCR, and its TCRdb copy is limited to in-frame clones, with some not included. The sample yields over 100,000 clones, 74% seen once. The specimen sequenced was PBMCs. Receptor source: a man aged 30 to 39 in good health and CMV-seropositive.

The rearrangement links TRBV6-1 to TRBJ2-7; D not certain. Trimming left V 1 base short and J 2 bases short, with 6 bases between. CDR1 is MNHNS and CDR2 is SASEGT in the germline V gene. CDR3 length: 13 amino acids. The CDR3 DNA is TGTGCCAGCAGTGAAGTAGTGCCCTACGAGCAGTACTTC. This gives the protein CASSEVVPYEQYF.

The chain recombines TRBV7-2 with TRBJ2-5; TRBD2 matches at 8 bases. Trimming cost V 4 bases and J 9 bases; bases outside gene matches: 1. The germline V gene encodes CDR1 SGHTA and CDR2 FQGNSA. The CDR3 is 11 residues long. CDR3 coding DNA: TGTGCCAGCAGCTACGGGGGGGCCCAGTACTTC. Translation: CASSYGGAQYF. Full variable domain (outside the CDR3, taken from reference TRBV7-2 and TRBJ2-5): GAGVSQSPSNKVTEKGKDVELRCDPISGHTALYWYRQSLGQGLEFLIYFQGNSAPDKSGLPSDRFSAERTGGSVSTLTIQRTQQEDSAVYLCASSYGGAQYFGPGTRLLVL.

The rearrangement joins TRBV5-1 to TRBJ1-2, with D maybe TRBD1 (6 bases). Trimming left V 4 bases short and J 1 base short, with 14 bases between. Germline loops: CDR1 SGHRS, CDR2 YFSETQ. CDR3 size: 15 residues. The chain's CDR3 is CASSLRTEDNYGYTF. The CDR3 DNA reads as TGCGCCAGCAGCCTCCGGACAGAGGATAACTATGGCTACACCTTC.

This sequence joins TRBV30 and TRBJ1-2; no firm D call. Germline-derived CDR1 and CDR2 are GTSNPN and SVGIG (reference sequence). The CDR3 is made up of 16 amino acids. The V gene lost 0 bases and the J gene lost 1 base, with 15 bases spanning the gap. The CDR3 spells CAWSVTRRGFNYGYTF. The CDR3 DNA is TGTGCCTGGAGTGTCACTCGACGGGGATTTAACTATGGCTACACCTTC.

This clone has a handful of counts. The chain carries TRBV7-9 and TRBJ1-6, with a possible D match to TRBD1 (6 bases). Trimming stripped 8 bases from V and 8 bases from J, with 16 bases between. The CDR3 contains 14 residues. CDR1 is SEHNR and CDR2 is FQNEAQ in the germline V gene (reference sequence). CDR3 DNA: TGTGCCAGCGCCACGTGGGGGGGCGATTCACCCCTCCACTTT. Translation gives CASATWGGDSPLHF.

The chain couples TRBV28 to TRBJ1-6, with TRBD1 as a possible D gene (6 bases). This CDR3 spans 15 amino acids. Trimming removed 7 bases at V and 7 bases at J, with 17 bases between. Germline V gene sequence: CDR1 MDHEN, CDR2 SYDVKM. The CDR3 region has the DNA TGTGCCAGCAACCCGGGATGGGGGCGAAATTCACCCCTCCACTTT. Residues: CASNPGWGRNSPLHF. The full variable domain, in which reference TRBV28 and TRBJ1-6 provide the parts outside the CDR3, is DVKVTQSSRYLVKRTGEKVFLECVQDMDHENMFWYRQDPGLGLRLIYFSYDVKMKEKGDIPEGYSVSREKKERFSLILESASTNQTSMYLCASNPGWGRNSPLHFGNGTRLTVT.

This clone was counted only a few times. The chain carries TRBV27 and TRBJ2-2, with D perhaps matching TRBD2 (6 bases). Germline loops: CDR1 MNHEY, CDR2 SMNVEV (reference sequence). The V gene lost 3 bases and the J gene lost 3 bases, with 8 bases spanning the gap. This CDR3 has 14 residues. This CDR3 reads CASSFGGDTGELFF. For the CDR3, the DNA is TGTGCCAGCAGTTTTGGAGGGGACACCGGGGAGCTGTTTTTT.

The count of this clone is one. This chain joins TRBV2 and TRBJ1-5; 7 positions match TRBD1. Germline CDR1 reads SNHLY; CDR2 reads FYNNEI. The CDR3 runs 12 residues. The V gene end was trimmed by 7 bases and the J gene end by 4 bases; junction bases not matched to a gene: 1. The CDR3 region has the DNA TGTGCCAGCAACAGGGGAAATCAGCCCCAGCATTTT. Translated: CASNRGNQPQHF.

The rearrangement uses TRBV27 and TRBJ1-2; D possibly corresponds to TRBD1 (5 bases). V was pared by 4 bases and J by 2 bases, with 8 bases between. CDR1 is MNHEY, CDR2 SMNVEV, per germline (reference sequence). The CDR3 runs 13 residues. The CDR3 loop reads CASSSPGNYGYTF. The CDR3 bases are TGTGCCAGCAGTTCCCCAGGGAACTATGGCTACACCTTC.

This sequence joins TRBV21-1 and TRBJ2-7; the table names TRBD1, a call not compared with the DNA. TRBV21-1 is a pseudogene. CDR3 length: 21 residues. CDR3 loop: CASSYAPLGDRVILWLCEQYF. In DNA, the CDR3 is TGTGCCAGCAGCTACGCGCCCCTGGGGGACAGGGTAATACTCTGGTTGTGCGAGCAGTACTTC.

This clone was detected only once. The rearrangement joins TRBV2 to TRBJ2-5, with D possibly being TRBD2 (5 bases). V lost 6 bases to trimming and J lost 3 bases, with 11 bases between them. The CDR3 is 13 residues long. The germline V gene has CDR1 SNHLY and CDR2 FYNNEI. Written as DNA, the CDR3 is TGTGCCAGCAGAGTGACCGGGGAAGAGACCCAGTACTTC. The encoded protein is CASRVTGEETQYF.

This clone turned up a few times. This chain links TRBV4-1 with TRBJ1-5, with a tentative D call TRBD1 (5 bases). CDR1 MGHRA and CDR2 YSYEKL come from the germline V gene. The germline V and J ends were trimmed by 5 bases and 4 bases, with 12 bases remaining between them. The CDR3 has 14 amino acids. CDR3 region: CASSDAGMNQPQHF. DNA for the CDR3: TGCGCCAGCAGCGATGCAGGGATGAATCAGCCCCAGCATTTT.

This chain links TRBV25-1 with TRBJ2-6; D gene unclear. V lost 0 bases and J 0 bases, leaving 6 bases between the germline ends. The CDR3 length is 16 residues. The germline CDR1 and CDR2 sequences are MGHDK and SYGVNS. Here the CDR3 DNA reads TGTGCCAGCAGTGAATATATTAGCTCTGGGGCCAACGTCCTGACTTTC. Translated: CASSEYISSGANVLTF. Supplemented by reference TRBV25-1 and TRBJ2-6, the full variable domain reads EADIYQTPRYLVIGTGKKITLECSQTMGHDKMYWYQQDPGMELHLIHYSYGVNSTEKGDLSSESTVSRIRTEHFPLTLESARPSHTSQYLCASSEYISSGANVLTFGAGSRLTVL.

The V call is TRBV6-5, the J call TRBJ2-1; TRBD2 matches 13 bases. CDR1 MNHEY and CDR2 SVGAGI come from the germline V gene. V was clipped by 6 bases and J by 8 bases; unmatched bases: 7. The CDR3 runs to 15 residues. CDR3 coding DNA: TGTGCCAGCAGCCCCGGGACTAGCGGGGCACATGAGCAGTTCTTC. This translates into CASSPGTSGAHEQFF.

The rearrangement links TRBV4-2 to TRBJ2-7; the match to TRBD2 covers 8 bases. The CDR3 sequence is 17 residues long. Germline V gene sequence: CDR1 LGHNA, CDR2 YNFKEQ. V gave up 0 bases and J gave up 2 bases; unmatched junction bases: 9. CDR3 sequence reads: CASSQDFSSGGAYEQYF. The CDR3 DNA follows: TGTGCCAGCAGCCAAGATTTTTCGAGCGGGGGAGCCTACGAGCAGTACTTC.

This clone has just a few counts. The chain links TRBV5-1 to TRBJ2-5, with 7 nucleotides matching TRBD2. From germline, CDR1 is SGHRS and CDR2 YFSETQ. V lost 0 bases to trimming and J lost 1 base; unmatched junction nucleotides: 3. The CDR3 loop spans 15 amino acids. Here the CDR3 DNA reads TGCGCCAGCAGCTTGGCGGGACTATTCCAAGAGACCCAGTACTTC. It specifies CASSLAGLFQETQYF.

The V call is TRBV5-1, the J call TRBJ1-6; TRBD1 agrees at 11 bases. Germline lookup yields CDR1 SGHRS and CDR2 YFSETQ. CDR3 length: 16 residues. The trim removed 4 bases at V and 7 bases at J, leaving 7 bases unmatched. The DNA for the CDR3 is TGCGCCAGCAGCCTAGGACAGGGGGCGGCGAATTCACCCCTCCACTTT. Residues: CASSLGQGAANSPLHF.